This T cell receptor (beta chain) was sequenced during a study of metastatic and nonmetastatic thyroid tumors. TCRdb re-called clones via MiXCR from the PCR reads. The repertoire holds 35,000 to 45,000 clones, with 9.5% to 13% as singletons. All patients were untreated before thyroid surgery. By share, this clone counts as medium-sized. J lost 3 bases, V lost 0 bases, and 0 bases had no gene match. Germline CDR1 and CDR2: MNHEY and SVGEGT. The CDR3 has 14 amino acids. The chain has TRBV6-2 or TRBV6-3 and TRBJ2-3; TRBD2 matches at 7 bases. Sequenced: blood. The TCR was taken from a male donor with papillary thyroid cancer or a benign thyroid nodule (not recorded which). Some clones in this sample may be carry-over from other donors' samples. Here the CDR3 DNA reads TGTGCCAGCAGTTACTCGCGGGAGACAGATACGCAGTATTTT. Encoded protein: CASSYSRETDTQYF.